These 16 T cell receptor beta chains share one sample of origin, sequenced in a study of blood T cell repertoires in COVID-19. Profiling relied on immunoSEQ multiplex PCR, and the TCRdb table lists in-frame clones only, not all of them. The sample lists 200,000 to 250,000 clones, 75% to 85% occurring once. Sequencing was done on a sample of PBMCs or T cells enriched from blood (not recorded which). The receptors come from a woman in her fifties or sixties with acute COVID-19.

This clone was picked up one time. The gene calls are TRBV7-9 and TRBJ1-5, with D tentatively TRBD1 (6 bases). The germline gives CDR1 SEHNR, CDR2 FQNEAQ (reference sequence). CDR3 length equals 13 residues. V was shortened by 1 base and J by 5 bases, with 6 bases between the two germline ends. The CDR3 loop is CASSLEGDQPQHF. The CDR3 DNA reads TGTGCCAGCAGCTTAGAGGGGGATCAGCCCCAGCATTTT.

The chain is built from TRBV11-2 and TRBJ2-1; a weak D match, TRBD1 (5 bases). V gave up 5 bases and J gave up 0 bases, with 11 bases separating them. The length of the CDR3 is 15 residues. The germline CDR1 and CDR2 sequences are SGHAT and FQNNGV. CDR3 coding DNA: TGTGCCAGCAGCCCTGGACATAGCTCCTACAATGAGCAGTTCTTC. Amino acids: CASSPGHSSYNEQFF. The full variable domain, its missing parts supplied by reference TRBV11-2 and TRBJ2-1, is EAGVAQSPRYKIIEKRQSVAFWCNPISGHATLYWYQQILGQGPKLLIQFQNNGVVDDSQLPKDRFSAERLKGVDSTLKIQPAKLEDSAVYLCASSPGHSSYNEQFFGPGTRLTVL.

This chain uses TRBV6-1 with TRBJ2-7, with D possibly being TRBD1 (5 bases). V was clipped by 1 base and J by 2 bases, with 9 bases between them. Germline V gene data show CDR1 as MNHNS and CDR2 as SASEGT. The CDR3 is made up of 14 amino acids. The CDR3 DNA reads as TGTGCCAGCAGTGAAGAGGGGCTCCCCTACGAGCAGTACTTC. This codes for CASSEEGLPYEQYF.

The V gene is TRBV4-3, the J gene TRBJ1-4; no reliable D call. Germline CDR1 and CDR2: LGHNA and YSLEER. The CDR3 loop spans 17 amino acids. Trimming cost V 0 bases and J 8 bases, with 19 bases left between them. The CDR3 coding sequence is TGCGCCAGCAGCCAAGATCCGGTAGATTCCTTCGGGGAAAAACTGTTTTTT. This sequence encodes CASSQDPVDSFGEKLFF.

The rearrangement joins TRBV30 to TRBJ1-1; weak D call: TRBD1 (6 bases). This CDR3 spans 11 amino acids. Germline CDR1 reads GTSNPN; CDR2 reads SVGIG (reference sequence). Trimming left V 3 bases short and J 9 bases short, with 11 bases between. CDR3 coding DNA: TGTGCCTGGAGCGGACAGATGCAAGCTTTCTTT. This encodes CAWSGQMQAFF.

The chain recombines TRBV6-5 with TRBJ1-1; the D gene is possibly TRBD1 (5 bases). Germline CDR1 MNHEY, CDR2 SVGAGI. V was cut by 11 bases and J by 1 base, with 17 bases left in between. The CDR3 covers 14 residues. Here the CDR3 DNA reads TGTGCCGTCGGGAGCGGGGGATGGAACACTGAAGCTTTCTTT. It is translated as CAVGSGGWNTEAFF.

The chain combines TRBV10-1 with TRBJ2-1; tentatively, D is TRBD1 (6 bases). Between the trimmed V and J ends, which lost 2 bases and 4 bases, there was a span of 15 bases. Germline CDR1 is WNHNN and CDR2 is SYGVQD (reference sequence). The CDR3 consists of 16 residues. CDR3 DNA: TGCGCCAGCAGTGAGGGTTGGGGGCACGAGTACAATGAGCAGTTCTTC. Translated: CASSEGWGHEYNEQFF.

This clone has only a few counts. The sample carries other DNA sequences with the same CDR3. The chain couples TRBV7-2 to TRBJ2-7, with 8 nucleotides matching TRBD2. Trimming cost V 1 base and J 2 bases; bases outside gene matches: 4. Germline V gene sequence: CDR1 SGHTA, CDR2 FQGNSA. The CDR3 extends over 15 amino acids. The CDR3 nucleotides are TGTGCCAGCAGCTTAGTGGCGGGGGGTACCTACGAGCAGTACTTC. It yields the protein CASSLVAGGTYEQYF. Full variable domain (missing parts from reference TRBV7-2 and TRBJ2-7): GAGVSQSPSNKVTEKGKDVELRCDPISGHTALYWYRQSLGQGLEFLIYFQGNSAPDKSGLPSDRFSAERTGGSVSTLTIQRTQQEDSAVYLCASSLVAGGTYEQYFGPGTRLTVT.

The chain employs TRBV10-3 and TRBJ2-5, with 7 nucleotides matching TRBD2. Germline V gene data show CDR1 as ENHRY and CDR2 as SYGVKD. The length of the CDR3 is 13 residues. V lost 3 bases, J lost 3 bases, and 1 base stayed unmatched. The CDR3 bases are TGTGCCATCAGTGAAGGACTAGAAGAGACCCAGTACTTC. It specifies CAISEGLEETQYF.

The rearrangement links TRBV18 to TRBJ1-6; D unresolved. The germline V gene encodes CDR1 KGHSH and CDR2 LQKENI. The CDR3 covers 15 residues. V was pared by 1 base and J by 6 bases, with 10 bases between. CDR3: CASSPRIGSNSPLHF. In DNA, the CDR3 is TGTGCCAGCTCACCACGCATAGGGAGTAATTCACCCCTCCACTTT.

The chain links TRBV9 to TRBJ1-6, with 10 bases aligning to TRBD1. After removal of 0 bases from V and 10 bases from J, the junction contained 4 bases not matched to a gene. CDR1 and CDR2 (germline): SGDLS, YYNGEE. The CDR3 loop spans 15 amino acids. The CDR3 nucleotides read TGTGCCAGCAGCGTAGGGACAGGGGGGAGCTCACCCCTCCACTTT. Residues: CASSVGTGGSSPLHF.

The chain employs TRBV5-1 and TRBJ2-3, with 12 nucleotides matching TRBD2. Germline V gene data show CDR1 as SGHRS and CDR2 as YFSETQ. The ends lost 4 bases at V and 11 bases at J; junction bases unmatched: 11. This CDR3 region has 15 residues. The CDR3 here is CASSPLTSGGSLQYF. The CDR3 nucleotides are TGCGCCAGCAGCCCATTGACTAGCGGGGGATCCCTGCAGTATTTT.

The V and J genes are TRBV6-1 and TRBJ2-2, with 9 bases lining up with TRBD1. The CDR3 is 15 residues long. Trimming removed 2 bases from V and 4 bases from J; junction bases left unmatched: 2. The germline CDR1 and CDR2 sequences are MNHNS and SASEGT. The CDR3: CASSENRGRTGELFF. The CDR3 DNA sequence: TGTGCCAGCAGTGAAAACAGGGGGCGCACCGGGGAGCTGTTTTTT.

In nucleotides, the CDR3 is TGTGCCAGCAGCCTAGGAGGAACAGGATGGCCCGGGGAGCTGTTTTTT. The encoded protein is CASSLGGTGWPGELFF. This chain connects TRBV9 to TRBJ2-2, with D perhaps TRBD1 or TRBD2 (5 bases each). The germline CDR1 and CDR2 sequences are SGDLS and YYNGEE. V lost 4 bases and J lost 6, with 19 bases in between. This CDR3 region has 16 residues.

This clone was recorded a few times. Other DNA sequences of this sample code for an identical CDR3. J is TRBJ1-4 and V is TRBV18, with D maybe TRBD1 (5 bases). This CDR3 is 14 amino acids long. The V and J ends lost 2 bases and 4 bases respectively, with 8 bases between them. In germline, CDR1 is KGHSH, CDR2 LQKENI. In DNA, the CDR3 is TGTGCCAGCTCACCAGGGGCTGGTAATGAAAAACTGTTTTTT. It encodes CASSPGAGNEKLFF.

The chain recombines TRBV12-3 or TRBV12-4 with TRBJ2-1; perhaps TRBD2 as D (5 bases). This CDR3 contains 13 residues. The ends were cut back, 7 bases at V and 0 bases at J, with 7 bases in the middle. CDR3 amino acids: CASTGSSYNEQFF. The CDR3 DNA reads as TGTGCCAGCACTGGGAGCTCCTACAATGAGCAGTTCTTC.